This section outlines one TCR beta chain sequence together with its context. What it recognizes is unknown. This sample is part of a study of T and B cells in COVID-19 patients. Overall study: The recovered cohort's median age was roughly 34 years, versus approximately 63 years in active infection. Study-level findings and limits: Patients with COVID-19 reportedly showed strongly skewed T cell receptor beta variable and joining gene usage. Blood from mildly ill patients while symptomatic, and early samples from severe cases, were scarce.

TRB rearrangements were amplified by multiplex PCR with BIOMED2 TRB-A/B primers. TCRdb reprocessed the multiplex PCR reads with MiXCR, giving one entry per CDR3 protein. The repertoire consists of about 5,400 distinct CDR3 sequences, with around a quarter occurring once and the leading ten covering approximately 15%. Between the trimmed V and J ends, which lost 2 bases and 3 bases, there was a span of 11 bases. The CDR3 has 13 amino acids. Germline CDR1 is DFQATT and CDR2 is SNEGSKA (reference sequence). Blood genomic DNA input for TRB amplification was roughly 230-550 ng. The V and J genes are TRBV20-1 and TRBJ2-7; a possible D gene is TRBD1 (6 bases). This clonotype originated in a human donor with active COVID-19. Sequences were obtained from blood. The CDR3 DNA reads TGCAGTGCTAGAAGGCAGGGGTTCTACGAGCAGTACTTC. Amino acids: CSARRQGFYEQYF.